This TCR beta chain was captured by sequencing in a study of T cell responses to AZD1222 COVID-19 vaccine. Libraries were prepared by immunoSEQ multiplex PCR; TCRdb keeps only in-frame clonotypes and omits some of them. The sample lists about 140,000 clones; approximately 92% were seen once. Trimming left V 4 bases short and J 7 bases short, with 17 bases between. The germline V gene has CDR1 MNHEY and CDR2 SVGAGI. The CDR3 has 15 amino acids. Pooling was applied to second doses at about 4 or about 12 weeks. The source is an adult who received the AZD1222 COVID-19 vaccine. Sequences were derived from peripheral blood, sampled 28 days after the second AZD1222 dose. The rearrangement links TRBV6-5 to TRBJ2-1; D is perhaps TRBD2 (6 bases). The CDR3 loop reads CASSSPRGAENEQFF. The CDR3 bases are TGTGCCAGCAGTTCCCCCCGCGGGGCAGAAAATGAGCAGTTCTTC.